This T cell receptor beta chain was obtained from a study of CD8+CD57+ T cells in acquired aplastic anemia. CD8+CD57+ cell expansion had been shown by flow cytometry in patients chosen for sequencing. CDR1 and CDR2 (germline): SGHTA, FQGNSA. CDR3 size: 13 residues. The V end was cut by 5 bases, the J end by 7 bases, with 11 bases between. Genomic DNA, serving as template, underwent TCR beta VDJ and CDR3 profiling. TCRdb used MiXCR to reprocess the reads, holding one entry per CDR3 protein. Of roughly 280,000 distinct CDR3 sequences listed, 45% to 65% are singletons. The specimen was sorted CD4+, CD8+, or CD8+CD57+ T cells (not recorded which) from PBMCs. J is TRBJ2-2 and V is TRBV7-2, with D possibly TRBD2 on 6 matching bases. The TCR originated in a human donor with aplastic anemia. DNA of the CDR3: TGTGCCAGCAGCCCCGCGGGGTACGGGGAGCTGTTTTTT. It specifies CASSPAGYGELFF.